The 11 T cell receptor gamma chains below all came from one sample that was sequenced in a study of intestinal T cells in coeliac disease. Genomic DNA came from ten roughly 5.2-µm formalin-fixed paraffin-embedded scrolls per case. LymphoTrack primers amplified TRG sequences from around 210 ng of biopsy DNA. TCRdb ran CATT on the multiplex PCR reads. The data show several hundred gamma-chain clones, less than 70% seen once. Sequenced: a duodenal biopsy. These receptors were collected from a human donor who served as a control with a normal duodenal biopsy, not a healthy volunteer.

This clone turned up a few times. This sequence is one base from a far larger clone and is likely a read error. The same CDR3 is also encoded by other DNA sequences in this sample. CDR3 protein: CATWDRDYKKLF. CDR3 nucleotides: TGTGCCACCTGGGATCGCGACTATAAGAAACTCTTT. The chain employs TRGV8 and TRGJ1 or TRGJ2. The CDR3 has 12 residues. Per the germline V gene, CDR1 is VENAVY and CDR2 is YDSYNSRV. V dropped 3 bases and J dropped 7; count of bases not matched to a gene: 6.

This chain uses TRGV4 with TRGJP1. CDR1 and CDR2 (germline): EGSTGY, YDSYTSSV. The CDR3 is 14 amino acids. J lost 12 bases, V lost 10 bases, and 20 bases had no gene match. CDR3 sequence: CATWTGEGDGFKIF. The CDR3 coding sequence is TGTGCCACGTGGACGGGCGAGGGGGACGGGTTCAAGATATTT.

On this clone: TCRdb's entry gives the protein of a much larger clone, which mismatches this DNA's translation at residue 9, likely from a read error; the protein reported here is translated from the DNA. This chain links TRGV8 with TRGJ1 or TRGJ2. The CDR3 is made up of 12 amino acids. Germline CDR1 is VENAVY and CDR2 is YDSYNSRV. This chain's CDR3 is CATWDRDYRKLF. CDR3 nucleotide sequence: TGTGCCACCTGGGATCGCGATTATAGGAAACTCTTT.

Only a few counts were recorded for this clone. A mismatch at residue 5 separates the TCRdb protein from the translated DNA, so the protein presented here was translated from the DNA. This chain uses TRGV9 with TRGJ1 or TRGJ2. V dropped 6 bases and J dropped 7; count of bases not matched to a gene: 6. This CDR3 region has 11 residues. CDR1 and CDR2 from the germline V gene are GITISATS and ISYDGTV (reference sequence). CDR3 nucleotides: TGTGCCTTGTGGAAGGAGTATAAGAAACTCTTT. Its protein is CALWKEYKKLF.

The V and J genes are TRGV4 and TRGJP1. The CDR3 runs to 13 residues. V shed 12 bases, J shed 11 bases, and the junction held 18 bases outside the gene matches. The germline gives CDR1 EGSTGY, CDR2 YDSYTSSV. CDR3 residues: CAYLGRACWFKIF. As DNA, the CDR3 is TGTGCCTACCTGGGACGGGCTTGCTGGTTCAAGATATTT.

The V call is TRGV11, the J call TRGJ1 or TRGJ2. TRGV11 is given ORF status, its function remaining uncertain. The CDR3 loop spans 15 amino acids. The V and J ends lost 0 bases and 1 base, in that order; junction bases with no gene match: 3. The CDR3: CACWIRHKNYYKKLF. CDR3 nucleotide sequence: TGTGCCTGCTGGATTAGGCACAAAAATTATTATAAGAAACTCTTT.

This clone was detected only a few times. The genes are TRGV9 and TRGJ1 or TRGJ2. The CDR3 totals 12 residues. V lost 12 bases, J lost 10 bases, and 18 bases stayed unmatched. Germline V gene lookup returns CDR1 GITISATS and CDR2 ISYDGTV (reference sequence). The CDR3: CAVVGRSIKKLF. The DNA for the CDR3 is TGTGCCGTTGTGGGAAGGAGTATAAAGAAACTCTTT.

For this clone: The protein that TCRdb holds for this DNA derives from a much larger clone and differs from the translated DNA at residue 6, which likely indicates a read error; the protein shown here is translated from the DNA. The V call is TRGV8, the J call TRGJ1 or TRGJ2. Germline V gives CDR1 VENAVY, CDR2 YDSYNSRV. The CDR3 covers 14 residues. The junction had 5 bases not matched to a gene; V was cut back by 3 bases and J by 0 bases. As DNA, the CDR3 is TGTGCCACCTGGGATCTGTCGAATTATTATAAGAAACTCTTT. Its translation: CATWDLSNYYKKLF.

The V gene is TRGV10, the J gene TRGJ1 or TRGJ2. TRGV10 is assigned to the ORF class and has an uncertain function. The CDR3 spans 12 residues. Trimming took 8 bases from V and 9 from J; bases not matched to a gene: 11. This CDR3 reads CAAWEFITKKLF. The CDR3 DNA reads TGTGCTGCGTGGGAATTTATTACTAAGAAACTCTTT.

The rearrangement joins TRGV10 to TRGJP1. TRGV10 has ORF status, its function being uncertain. CDR3 size: 15 residues. The junction had 10 bases not matched to a gene; V was cut back by 8 bases and J by 3 bases. The DNA for the CDR3 is TGTGCTGCGTGGGACTTACCCCCCACTGGTTGGTTCAAGATATTT. Its translation: CAAWDLPPTGWFKIF.

The chain uses TRGV9 and TRGJP1. Germline values: CDR1 GITISATS, CDR2 ISYDGTV (reference sequence). Trimming removed 2 bases from V and 2 bases from J; junction bases left unmatched: 5. This CDR3 spans 15 amino acids. CDR3 DNA: TGTGCCTTGTGGGAGGATACAACCACTGGTTGGTTCAAGATATTT. Encoded protein: CALWEDTTTGWFKIF.